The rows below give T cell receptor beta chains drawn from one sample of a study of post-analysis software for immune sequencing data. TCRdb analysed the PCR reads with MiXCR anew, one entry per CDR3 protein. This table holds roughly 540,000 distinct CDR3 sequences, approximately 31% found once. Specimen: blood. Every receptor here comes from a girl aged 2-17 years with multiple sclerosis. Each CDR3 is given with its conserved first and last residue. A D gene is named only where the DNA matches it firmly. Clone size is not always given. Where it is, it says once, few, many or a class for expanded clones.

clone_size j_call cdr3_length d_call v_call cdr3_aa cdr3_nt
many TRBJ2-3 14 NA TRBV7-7 CASSPSPGPDTQYF TGTGCCAGCAGCCCCTCCCCAGGCCCAGATACGCAGTATTTT
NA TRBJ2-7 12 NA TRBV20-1 CSVDSFGYEQYF TGCAGCGTAGACTCATTTGGATACGAGCAGTACTTC
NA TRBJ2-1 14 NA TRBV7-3 CASSSLGFINEQFF TGTGCCAGCAGCTCCCTGGGGTTTATCAATGAGCAGTTCTTC
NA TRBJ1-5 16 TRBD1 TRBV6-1 CASRGGGQGASQPQHF TGTGCCAGCAGGGGGGGGGGACAGGGGGCGTCTCAGCCCCAGCATTTT
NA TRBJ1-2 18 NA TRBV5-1 CASRSFSPAGPYSYGYTF TGCGCCAGCAGGTCTTTTTCCCCTGCAGGGCCTTATAGCTATGGCTACACCTTC
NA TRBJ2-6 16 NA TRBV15 CATRRGGYSGANVLTF TGTGCCACCAGAAGAGGCGGATACTCTGGGGCCAACGTCCTGACTTTC
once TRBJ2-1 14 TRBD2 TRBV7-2 CASSPSGGARTQFF TGTGCCAGCAGCCCCAGCGGGGGGGCTCGGACCCAGTTCTTC
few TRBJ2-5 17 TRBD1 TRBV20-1 CSARGGWDRTNQETQYF TGCAGTGCTAGAGGGGGCTGGGACAGGACGAACCAAGAGACCCAGTACTTC
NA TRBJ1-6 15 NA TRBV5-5 CATQDKAAYNSPLHF TGTGCCACCCAAGATAAGGCAGCGTATAATTCACCCCTCCACTTT
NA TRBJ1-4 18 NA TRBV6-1 CASSPKTGGASTNEKLFF TGTGCCAGCAGCCCTAAAACCGGGGGGGCCTCAACTAATGAAAAACTGTTTTTT
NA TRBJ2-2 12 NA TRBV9 CASSAPGSELFF TGTGCCAGCAGCGCCCCGGGCTCTGAGCTGTTTTTT
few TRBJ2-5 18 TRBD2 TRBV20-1 CSAPVVGLRVLGQETQYF TGCAGTGCCCCTGTGGTGGGACTAAGGGTCCTTGGGCAAGAGACCCAGTACTTC
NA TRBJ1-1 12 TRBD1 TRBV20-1 CSARLQGTEAFF TGCAGTGCTAGGTTACAGGGGACTGAAGCTTTCTTT
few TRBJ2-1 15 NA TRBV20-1 CSAGSQPGGYNEQFF TGCAGTGCTGGATCGCAGCCGGGCGGCTACAATGAGCAGTTCTTC
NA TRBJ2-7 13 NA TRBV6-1 CASSRDIRSEQYF TGTGCCAGCAGCCGCGATATTCGGAGCGAGCAGTACTTC
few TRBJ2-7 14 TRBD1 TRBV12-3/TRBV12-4 CASSQDRASYEQYF TGTGCCAGCAGCCAGGACAGGGCCTCCTACGAGCAGTACTTC
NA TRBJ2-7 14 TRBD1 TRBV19 CATRRDRDSYEQYF TGTGCCACCCGACGGGACAGGGACTCCTACGAGCAGTACTTC
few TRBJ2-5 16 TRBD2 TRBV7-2 CASSATQRGGQETQYF TGTGCCAGCAGCGCCACGCAGCGGGGGGGCCAAGAGACCCAGTACTTC
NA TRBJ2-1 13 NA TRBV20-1 CSAGIPGSNEQFF TGCAGTGCTGGAATCCCGGGATCGAATGAGCAGTTCTTC
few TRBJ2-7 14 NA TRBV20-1 CSARDRLIAYEQYF TGCAGTGCTAGAGATCGACTAATTGCCTACGAGCAGTACTTC
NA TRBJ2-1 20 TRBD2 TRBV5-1 CASREDMGLAGQRSYNEQFF TGCGCCAGCAGAGAAGACATGGGACTAGCGGGGCAACGCTCCTACAATGAGCAGTTCTTC
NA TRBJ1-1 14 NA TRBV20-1 CSARDSQEGTEAFF TGCAGTGCTAGGGACAGCCAGGAGGGAACTGAAGCTTTCTTT
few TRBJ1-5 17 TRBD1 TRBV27 CASSRRGTGDSNQPQHF TGTGCCAGCAGCCGCCGCGGGACAGGGGATAGCAATCAGCCCCAGCATTTT
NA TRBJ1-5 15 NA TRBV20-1 CSATAPGQWNQPQHF TGCAGTGCTACCGCCCCGGGGCAGTGGAATCAGCCCCAGCATTTT
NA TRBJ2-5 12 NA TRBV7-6 CASSLVKETQYF TGTGCCAGCAGCTTGGTCAAAGAGACCCAGTACTTC
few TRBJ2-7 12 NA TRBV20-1 CSARDSWVEQYF TGCAGTGCTAGAGATTCGTGGGTCGAGCAGTACTTC
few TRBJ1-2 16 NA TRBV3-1 CASSQVGGSYNYGYTF TGTGCCAGCAGCCAAGTGGGCGGATCCTATAACTATGGCTACACCTTC
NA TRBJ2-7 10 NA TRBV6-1 CASNIDEQYF TGTGCCAGTAATATTGACGAGCAGTACTTC
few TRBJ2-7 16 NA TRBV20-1 CSARDYKDGYSYEQYF TGCAGTGCTAGAGATTACAAGGACGGATACAGTTACGAGCAGTACTTC
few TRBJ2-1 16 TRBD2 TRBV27 CASSPLTSGGANEQFF TGTGCCAGCAGTCCCCTAACTAGCGGGGGGGCGAATGAGCAGTTCTTC
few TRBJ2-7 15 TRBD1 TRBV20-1 CSARDPGQGGGEQYF TGCAGTGCTAGAGATCCGGGACAGGGGGGGGGTGAGCAGTACTTC
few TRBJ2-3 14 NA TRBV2 CASRESSSTDTQYF TGTGCCAGCAGAGAGTCGTCCAGCACAGATACGCAGTATTTT
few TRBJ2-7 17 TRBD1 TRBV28 CASSSPSQGALYNEQYF TGTGCCAGCAGTTCCCCATCACAGGGGGCGCTTTACAACGAGCAGTACTTC
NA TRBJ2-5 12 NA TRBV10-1 CASSDFEETQYF TGCGCCAGCAGTGACTTTGAGGAGACCCAGTACTTC
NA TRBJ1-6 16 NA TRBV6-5 CANSYVRGHWNSPLHF TGTGCCAACAGTTACGTTCGGGGGCACTGGAATTCACCCCTCCACTTT
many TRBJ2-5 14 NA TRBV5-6 CASSSRGGQETQYF TGTGCCAGCAGCTCCAGGGGGGGACAAGAGACCCAGTACTTC
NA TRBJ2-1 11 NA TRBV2 CASSEAGLEFF TGTGCCAGCAGTGAGGCGGGCCTGGAGTTCTTC
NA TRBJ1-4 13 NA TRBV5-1 CAGSLVADEKLFF TGCGCCGGCAGCTTGGTTGCGGATGAAAAACTGTTTTTT
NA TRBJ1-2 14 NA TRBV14 CASSLGLGRGGYTF TGTGCCAGCAGCCTCGGTTTAGGGCGCGGTGGCTACACCTTC
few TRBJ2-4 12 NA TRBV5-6 CASTRTGNIQYF TGTGCCAGCACCCGCACGGGTAACATTCAGTACTTC
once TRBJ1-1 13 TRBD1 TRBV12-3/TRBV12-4 CASSPSGGGKGFF TGTGCCAGCAGTCCCTCAGGGGGAGGAAAAGGTTTCTTT
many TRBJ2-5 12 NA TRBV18 CASSPVPTEQYF TGTGCCAGCTCACCGGTCCCAACGGAGCAGTACTTC
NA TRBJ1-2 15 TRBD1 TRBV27 CASSHKRTGIGAYTF TGTGCCAGCAGTCACAAACGGACAGGGATTGGTGCCTACACCTTC